Here is one T cell receptor beta chain with its context. Under the authors' procedure: Cell counts per sample came from amplifying reference gene primers. TCRdb's copy holds only in-frame clones and misses some; the assay was immunoSEQ multiplex PCR. For V, J and clone size, that table is used; D and trimming come from the DNA. The data hold roughly 100,000 clones, with 81% observed a single time. The sample comes from a study of blood T cell repertoires in COVID-19. Study information: Spain, Italy and the United States supplied samples that represented acute and convalescent COVID-19. The analysed material was cDNA or gDNA that came from T cells, B-cell-depleted T cells, or PBMCs.

The length of the CDR3 is 16 residues. CDR1 and CDR2 (germline): LGHDT, YNNKEL (reference sequence). Trimming took off 0 bases at V and 5 bases at J, with 16 bases between the two ends. The V call is TRBV3-1 (or the pseudogene TRBV3-2), the J call TRBJ1-2; possible D gene TRBD1, 5 bases. The receptor was isolated from a man older than 75 with active or convalescent COVID-19. Sequenced material: peripheral blood. Here the CDR3 reads CASSQDGRGAPYGYTF. The CDR3 bases are TGTGCCAGCAGCCAAGATGGGAGGGGTGCCCCATATGGCTACACCTTC.